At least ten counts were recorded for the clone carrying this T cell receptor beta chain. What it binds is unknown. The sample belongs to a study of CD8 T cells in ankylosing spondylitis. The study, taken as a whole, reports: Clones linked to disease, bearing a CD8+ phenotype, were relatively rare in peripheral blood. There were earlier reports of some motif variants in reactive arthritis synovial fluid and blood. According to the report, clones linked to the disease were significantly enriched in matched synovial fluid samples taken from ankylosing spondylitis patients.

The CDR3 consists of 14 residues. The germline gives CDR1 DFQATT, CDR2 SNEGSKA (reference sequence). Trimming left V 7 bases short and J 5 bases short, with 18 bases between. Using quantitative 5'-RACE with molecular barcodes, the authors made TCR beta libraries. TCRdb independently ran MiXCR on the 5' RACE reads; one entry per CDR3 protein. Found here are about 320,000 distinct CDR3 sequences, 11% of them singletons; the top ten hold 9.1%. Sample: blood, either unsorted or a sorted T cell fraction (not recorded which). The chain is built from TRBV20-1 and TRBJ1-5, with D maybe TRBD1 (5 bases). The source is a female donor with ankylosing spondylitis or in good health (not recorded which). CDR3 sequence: CSVFRGGGDQPQHF. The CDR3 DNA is TGCAGTGTTTTCCGGGGCGGCGGGGATCAGCCCCAGCATTTT.